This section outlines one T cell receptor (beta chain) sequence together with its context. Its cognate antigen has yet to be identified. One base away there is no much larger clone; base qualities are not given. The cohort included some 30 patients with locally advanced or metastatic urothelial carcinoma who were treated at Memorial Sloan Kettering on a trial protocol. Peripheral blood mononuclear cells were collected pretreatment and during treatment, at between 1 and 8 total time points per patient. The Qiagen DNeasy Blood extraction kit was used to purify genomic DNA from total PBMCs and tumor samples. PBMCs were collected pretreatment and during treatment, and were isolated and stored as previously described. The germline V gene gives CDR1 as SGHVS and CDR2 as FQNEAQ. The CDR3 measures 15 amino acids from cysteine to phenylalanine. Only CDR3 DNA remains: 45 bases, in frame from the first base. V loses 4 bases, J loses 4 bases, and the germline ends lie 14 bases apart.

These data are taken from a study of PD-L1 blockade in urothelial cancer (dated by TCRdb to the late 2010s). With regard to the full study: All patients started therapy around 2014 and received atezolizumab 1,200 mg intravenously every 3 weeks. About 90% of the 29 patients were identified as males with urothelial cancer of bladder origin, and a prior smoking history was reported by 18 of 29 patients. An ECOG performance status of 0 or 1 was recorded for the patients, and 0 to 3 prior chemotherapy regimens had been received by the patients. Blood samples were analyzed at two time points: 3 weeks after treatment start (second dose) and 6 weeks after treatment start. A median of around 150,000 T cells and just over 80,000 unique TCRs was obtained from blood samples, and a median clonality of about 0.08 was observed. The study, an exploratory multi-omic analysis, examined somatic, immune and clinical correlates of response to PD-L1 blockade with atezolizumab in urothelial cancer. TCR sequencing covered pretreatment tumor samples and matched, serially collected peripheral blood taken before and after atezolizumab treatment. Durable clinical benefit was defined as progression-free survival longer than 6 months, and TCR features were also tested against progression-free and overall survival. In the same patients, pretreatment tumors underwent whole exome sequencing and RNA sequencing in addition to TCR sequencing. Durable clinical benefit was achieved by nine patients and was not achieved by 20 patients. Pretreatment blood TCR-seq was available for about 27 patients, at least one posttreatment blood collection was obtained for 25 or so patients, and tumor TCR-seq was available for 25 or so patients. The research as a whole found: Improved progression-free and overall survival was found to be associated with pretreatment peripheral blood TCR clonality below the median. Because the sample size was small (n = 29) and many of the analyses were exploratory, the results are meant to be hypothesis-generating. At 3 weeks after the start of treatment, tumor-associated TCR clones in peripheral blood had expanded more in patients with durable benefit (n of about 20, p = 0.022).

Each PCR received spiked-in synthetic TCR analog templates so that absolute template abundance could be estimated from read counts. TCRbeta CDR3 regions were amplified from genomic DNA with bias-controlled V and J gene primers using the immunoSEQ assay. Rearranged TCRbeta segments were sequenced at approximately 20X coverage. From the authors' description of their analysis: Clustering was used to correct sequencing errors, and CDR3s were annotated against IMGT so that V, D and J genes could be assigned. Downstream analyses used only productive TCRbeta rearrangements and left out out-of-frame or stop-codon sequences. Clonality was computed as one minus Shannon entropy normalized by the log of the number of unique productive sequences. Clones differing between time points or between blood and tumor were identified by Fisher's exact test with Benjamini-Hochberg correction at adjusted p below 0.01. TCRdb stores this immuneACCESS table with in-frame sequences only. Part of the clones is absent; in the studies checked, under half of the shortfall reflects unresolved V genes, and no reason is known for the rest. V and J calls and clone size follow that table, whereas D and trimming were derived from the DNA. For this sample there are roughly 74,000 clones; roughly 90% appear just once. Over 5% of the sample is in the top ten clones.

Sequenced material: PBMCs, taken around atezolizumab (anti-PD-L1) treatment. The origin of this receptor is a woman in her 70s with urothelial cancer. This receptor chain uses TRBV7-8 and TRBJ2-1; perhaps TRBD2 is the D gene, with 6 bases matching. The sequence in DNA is TGTGCCAGCAGCTCGGAGGGTTACGGTTACAATGAGCAGTTCTTC. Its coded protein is CASSSEGYGYNEQFF.